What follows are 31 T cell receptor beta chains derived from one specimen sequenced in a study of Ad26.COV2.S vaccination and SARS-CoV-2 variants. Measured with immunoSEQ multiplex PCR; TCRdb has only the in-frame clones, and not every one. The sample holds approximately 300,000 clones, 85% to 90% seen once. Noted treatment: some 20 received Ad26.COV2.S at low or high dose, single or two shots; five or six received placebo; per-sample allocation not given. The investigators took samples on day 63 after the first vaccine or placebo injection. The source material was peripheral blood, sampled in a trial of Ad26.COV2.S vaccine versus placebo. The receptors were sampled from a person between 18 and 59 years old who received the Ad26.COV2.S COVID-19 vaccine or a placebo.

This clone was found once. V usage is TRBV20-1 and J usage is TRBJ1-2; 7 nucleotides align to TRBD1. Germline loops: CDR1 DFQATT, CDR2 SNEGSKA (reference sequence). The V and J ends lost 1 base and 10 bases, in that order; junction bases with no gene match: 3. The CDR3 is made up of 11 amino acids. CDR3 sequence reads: CSARVDRFYTF. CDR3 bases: TGCAGTGCTAGAGTGGACAGGTTCTACACCTTC.

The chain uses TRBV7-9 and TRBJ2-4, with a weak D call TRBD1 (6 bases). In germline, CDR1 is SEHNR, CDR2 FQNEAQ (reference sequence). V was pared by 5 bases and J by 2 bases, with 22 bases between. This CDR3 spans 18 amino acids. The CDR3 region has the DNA TGTGCCAGCAGCCCCCAGGGGCTACAAGTAGGGACCAAAAACATTCAGTACTTC. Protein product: CASSPQGLQVGTKNIQYF.

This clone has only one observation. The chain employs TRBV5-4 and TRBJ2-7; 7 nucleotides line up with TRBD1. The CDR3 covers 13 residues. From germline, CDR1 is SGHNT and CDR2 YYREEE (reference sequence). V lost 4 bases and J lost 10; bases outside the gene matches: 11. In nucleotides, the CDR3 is TGTGCCAGCAGCCTACCGTGGGACAGTAGTCAGTACTTC. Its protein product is CASSLPWDSSQYF.

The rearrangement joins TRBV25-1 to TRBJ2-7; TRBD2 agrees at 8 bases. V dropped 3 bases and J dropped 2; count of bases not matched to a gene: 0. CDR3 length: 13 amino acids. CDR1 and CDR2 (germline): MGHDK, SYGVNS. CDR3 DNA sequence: TGTGCCAGCAGTGACGGGGGGGCCTACGAGCAGTACTTC. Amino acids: CASSDGGAYEQYF.

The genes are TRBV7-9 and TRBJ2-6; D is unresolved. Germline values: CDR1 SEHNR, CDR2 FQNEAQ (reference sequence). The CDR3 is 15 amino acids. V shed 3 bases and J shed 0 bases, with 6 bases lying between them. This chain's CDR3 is CASSLGISGANVLTF. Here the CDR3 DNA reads TGTGCCAGCAGCTTGGGGATCTCTGGGGCCAACGTCCTGACTTTC.

CDR3: CASSQEWGQGNQPQHF. The CDR3 nucleotides read TGCGCCAGCAGCCAAGAATGGGGACAGGGGAATCAGCCCCAGCATTTT. The chain combines TRBV4-3 with TRBJ1-5, with TRBD1 matching 10 bases. Unmatched junction bases numbered 3, after V lost 0 bases and J lost 4 bases. CDR1 and CDR2 from the germline V gene are LGHNA and YSLEER. The CDR3 loop spans 16 amino acids.

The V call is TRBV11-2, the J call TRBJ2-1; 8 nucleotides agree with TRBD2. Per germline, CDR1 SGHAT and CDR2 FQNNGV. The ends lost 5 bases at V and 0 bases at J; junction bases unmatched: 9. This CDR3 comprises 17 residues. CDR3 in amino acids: CASSLAGRGGSYNEQFF. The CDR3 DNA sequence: TGTGCCAGCAGCCTAGCCGGTCGGGGGGGCTCCTACAATGAGCAGTTCTTC.

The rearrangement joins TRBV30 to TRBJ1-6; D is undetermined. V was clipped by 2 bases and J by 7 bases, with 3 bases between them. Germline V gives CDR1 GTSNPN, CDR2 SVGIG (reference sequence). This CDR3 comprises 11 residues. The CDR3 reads CAWSKNSPLHF. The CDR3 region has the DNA TGTGCCTGGAGTAAGAATTCACCCCTCCACTTT. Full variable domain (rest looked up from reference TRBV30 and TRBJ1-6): SQTIHQWPATLVQPVGSPLSLECTVEGTSNPNLYWYRQAAGRGLQLLFYSVGIGQISSEVPQNLSASRPQDRQFILSSKKLLLSDSGFYLCAWSKNSPLHFGNGTRLTVT.

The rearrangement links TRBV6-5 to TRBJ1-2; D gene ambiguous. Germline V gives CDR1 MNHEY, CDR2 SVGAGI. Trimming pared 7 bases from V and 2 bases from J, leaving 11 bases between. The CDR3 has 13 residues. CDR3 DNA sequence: TGTGCCAGCATGATCCCGCCGAACTATGGCTACACCTTC. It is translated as CASMIPPNYGYTF.

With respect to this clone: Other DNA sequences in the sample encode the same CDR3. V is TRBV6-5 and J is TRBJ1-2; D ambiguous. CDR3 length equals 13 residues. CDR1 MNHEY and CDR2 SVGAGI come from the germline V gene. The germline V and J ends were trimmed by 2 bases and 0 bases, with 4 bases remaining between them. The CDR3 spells CASSYGANYGYTF. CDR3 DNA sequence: TGTGCCAGCAGTTACGGGGCTAACTATGGCTACACCTTC.

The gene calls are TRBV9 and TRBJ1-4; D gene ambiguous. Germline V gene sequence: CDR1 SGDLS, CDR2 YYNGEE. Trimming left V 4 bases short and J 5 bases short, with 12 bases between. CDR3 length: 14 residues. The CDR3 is CASSPRSQNEKLFF. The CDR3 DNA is TGTGCCAGCAGCCCCCGGAGCCAAAATGAAAAACTGTTTTTT.

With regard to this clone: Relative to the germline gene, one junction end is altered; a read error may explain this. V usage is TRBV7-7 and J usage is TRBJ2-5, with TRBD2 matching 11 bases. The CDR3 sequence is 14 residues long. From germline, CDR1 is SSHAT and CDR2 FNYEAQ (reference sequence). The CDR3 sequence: CASSVSGGEETQYF. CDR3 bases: TGTGCTAGCAGCGTTAGCGGGGGGGAAGAGACCCAGTACTTC.

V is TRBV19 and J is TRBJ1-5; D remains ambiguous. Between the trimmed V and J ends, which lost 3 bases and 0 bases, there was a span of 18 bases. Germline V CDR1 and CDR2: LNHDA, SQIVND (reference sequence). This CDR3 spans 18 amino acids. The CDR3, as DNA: TGTGCCAGTAGTATCCCTCTTTGGGCGCGGCATAGCAATCAGCCCCAGCATTTT. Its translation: CASSIPLWARHSNQPQHF.

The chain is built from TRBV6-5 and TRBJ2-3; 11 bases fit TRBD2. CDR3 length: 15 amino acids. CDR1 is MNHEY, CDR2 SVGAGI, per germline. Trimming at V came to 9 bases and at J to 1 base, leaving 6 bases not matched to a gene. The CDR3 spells CASSGGVVGTDTQYF. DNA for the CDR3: TGTGCCAGTAGCGGGGGGGTTGTTGGCACAGATACGCAGTATTTT.

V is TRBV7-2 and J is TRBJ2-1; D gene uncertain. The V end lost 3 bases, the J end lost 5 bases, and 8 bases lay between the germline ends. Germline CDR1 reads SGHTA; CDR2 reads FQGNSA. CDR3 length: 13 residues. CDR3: CASSLSRDNEQFF. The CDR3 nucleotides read TGTGCCAGCAGCTTGTCCCGGGACAATGAGCAGTTCTTC.

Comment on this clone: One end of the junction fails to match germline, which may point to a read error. CDR3 bases: TGTGCTAGCAGCCAAGCGGGGGGCTTGAACACCGGGGAGCTGTTTTTT. Translation gives CASSQAGGLNTGELFF. The rearrangement links TRBV7-7 to TRBJ2-2; 9 bases map to TRBD2. CDR3 length: 16 amino acids. CDR1 and CDR2 from the germline V gene are SSHAT and FNYEAQ (reference sequence).

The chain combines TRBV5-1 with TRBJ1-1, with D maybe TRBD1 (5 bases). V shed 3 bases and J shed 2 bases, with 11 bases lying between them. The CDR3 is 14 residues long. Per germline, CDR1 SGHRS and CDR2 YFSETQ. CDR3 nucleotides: TGCGCCAGCAGCTCCGGGACGGAAAACACTGAAGCTTTCTTT. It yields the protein CASSSGTENTEAFF.

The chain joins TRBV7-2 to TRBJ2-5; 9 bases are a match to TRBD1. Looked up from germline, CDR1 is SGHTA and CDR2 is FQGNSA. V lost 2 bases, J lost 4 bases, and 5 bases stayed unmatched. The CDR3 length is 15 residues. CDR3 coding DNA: TGTGCCAGCAGCTTAACGGACAGGGGAAGAGAGACCCAGTACTTC. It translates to CASSLTDRGRETQYF.

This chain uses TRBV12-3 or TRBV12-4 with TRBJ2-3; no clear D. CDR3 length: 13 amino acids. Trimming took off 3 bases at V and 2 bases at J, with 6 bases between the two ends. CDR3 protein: CASSLIATDTQYF. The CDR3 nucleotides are TGTGCCAGCAGTTTGATAGCCACAGATACGCAGTATTTT.

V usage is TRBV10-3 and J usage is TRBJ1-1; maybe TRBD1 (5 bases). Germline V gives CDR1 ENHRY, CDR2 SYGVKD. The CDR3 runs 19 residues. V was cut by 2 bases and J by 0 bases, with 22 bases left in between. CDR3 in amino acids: CAISEGRVRGRDLNTEAFF. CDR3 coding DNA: TGTGCCATCAGTGAGGGACGAGTAAGGGGACGAGACTTGAACACTGAAGCTTTCTTT.

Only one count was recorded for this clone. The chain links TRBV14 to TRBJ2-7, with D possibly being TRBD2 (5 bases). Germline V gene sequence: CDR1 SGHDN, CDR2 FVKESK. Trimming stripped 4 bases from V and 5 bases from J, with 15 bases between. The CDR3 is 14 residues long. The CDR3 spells CASSRGYIVNEQYF. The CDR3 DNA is TGTGCCAGCAGCCGAGGGTATATTGTAAACGAGCAGTACTTC.

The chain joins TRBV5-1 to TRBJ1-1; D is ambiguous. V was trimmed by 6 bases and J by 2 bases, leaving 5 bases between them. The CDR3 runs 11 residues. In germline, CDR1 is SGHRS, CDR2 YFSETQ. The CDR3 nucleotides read TGCGCCAGCAAGCTAAACACTGAAGCTTTCTTT. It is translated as CASKLNTEAFF.

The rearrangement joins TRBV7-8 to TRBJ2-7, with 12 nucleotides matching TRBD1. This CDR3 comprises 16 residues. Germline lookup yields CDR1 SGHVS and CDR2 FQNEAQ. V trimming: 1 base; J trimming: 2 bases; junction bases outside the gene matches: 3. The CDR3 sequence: CASSLGDRGLPYEQYF. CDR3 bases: TGTGCCAGCAGCTTAGGGGACAGGGGGCTGCCCTACGAGCAGTACTTC.

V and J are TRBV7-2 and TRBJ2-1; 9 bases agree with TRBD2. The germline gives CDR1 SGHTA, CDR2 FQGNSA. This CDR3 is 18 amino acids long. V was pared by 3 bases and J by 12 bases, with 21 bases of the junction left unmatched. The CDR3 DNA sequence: TGTGCCAGCAGCTTTAGGGGGGGAACTAGCGGGCCTCTAGTTGTGCAGTTCTTC. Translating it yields CASSFRGGTSGPLVVQFF.

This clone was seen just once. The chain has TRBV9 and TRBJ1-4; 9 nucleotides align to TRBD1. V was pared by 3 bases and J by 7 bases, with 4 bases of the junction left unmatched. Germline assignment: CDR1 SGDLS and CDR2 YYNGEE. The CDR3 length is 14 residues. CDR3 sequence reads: CASSAGTGPEKLFF. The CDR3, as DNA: TGTGCCAGCAGCGCCGGGACAGGGCCTGAAAAACTGTTTTTT.

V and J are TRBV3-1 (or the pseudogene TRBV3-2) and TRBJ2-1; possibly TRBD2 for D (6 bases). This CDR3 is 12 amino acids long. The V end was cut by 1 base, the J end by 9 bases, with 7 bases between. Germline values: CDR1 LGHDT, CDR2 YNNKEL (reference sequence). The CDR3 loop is CASSQGGVEQFF. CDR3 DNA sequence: TGTGCCAGCAGCCAAGGGGGGGTTGAGCAGTTCTTC.

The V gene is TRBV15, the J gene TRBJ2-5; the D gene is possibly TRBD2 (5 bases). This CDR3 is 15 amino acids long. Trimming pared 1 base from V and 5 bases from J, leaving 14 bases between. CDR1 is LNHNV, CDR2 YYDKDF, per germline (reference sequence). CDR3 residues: CATSRGGHGGETQYF. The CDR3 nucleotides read TGTGCCACCAGCAGAGGAGGGCATGGTGGGGAGACCCAGTACTTC.

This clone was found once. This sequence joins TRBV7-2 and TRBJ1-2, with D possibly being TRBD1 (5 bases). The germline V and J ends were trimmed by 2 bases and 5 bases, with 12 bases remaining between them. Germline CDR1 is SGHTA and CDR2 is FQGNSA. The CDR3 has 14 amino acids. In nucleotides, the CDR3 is TGTGCCAGCAGCTTATCCAGGGATTCTTATGGCTACACCTTC. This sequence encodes CASSLSRDSYGYTF.

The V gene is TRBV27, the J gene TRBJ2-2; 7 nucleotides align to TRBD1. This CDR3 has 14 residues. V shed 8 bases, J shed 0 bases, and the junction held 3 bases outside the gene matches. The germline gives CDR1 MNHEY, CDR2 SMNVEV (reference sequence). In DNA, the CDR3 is TGTGCCAGCTCCGACAGGGCGAACACCGGGGAGCTGTTTTTT. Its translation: CASSDRANTGELFF.

This chain's CDR3 is CASSERVGQGTAETQYF. The CDR3 region has the DNA TGCGCCAGCAGTGAGAGGGTGGGACAGGGGACGGCGGAGACCCAGTACTTC. The genes are TRBV10-1 and TRBJ2-5; 10 bases fit TRBD1. The CDR3 covers 17 residues. Trimming removed 2 bases from V and 5 bases from J; junction bases left unmatched: 11. Germline V gene lookup returns CDR1 WNHNN and CDR2 SYGVQD (reference sequence).

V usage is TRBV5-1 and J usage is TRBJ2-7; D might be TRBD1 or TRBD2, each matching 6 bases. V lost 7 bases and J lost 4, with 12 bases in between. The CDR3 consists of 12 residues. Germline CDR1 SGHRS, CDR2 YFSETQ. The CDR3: CASGRTEYEQYF. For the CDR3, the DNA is TGCGCCAGCGGGAGGACAGAATACGAGCAGTACTTC.